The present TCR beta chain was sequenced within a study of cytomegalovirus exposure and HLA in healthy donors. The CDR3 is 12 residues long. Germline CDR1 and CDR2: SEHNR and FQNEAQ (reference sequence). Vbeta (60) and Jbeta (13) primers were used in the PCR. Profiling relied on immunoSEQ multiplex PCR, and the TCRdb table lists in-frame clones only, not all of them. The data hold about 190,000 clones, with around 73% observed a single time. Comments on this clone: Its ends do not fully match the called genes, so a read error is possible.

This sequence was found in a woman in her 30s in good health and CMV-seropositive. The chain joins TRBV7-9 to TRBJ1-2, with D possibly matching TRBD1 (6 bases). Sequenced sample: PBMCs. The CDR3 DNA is TGTTCCAGCAGCCCCCCACAGGGTGGCTACACCTTC. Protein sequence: CSSSPPQGGYTF.